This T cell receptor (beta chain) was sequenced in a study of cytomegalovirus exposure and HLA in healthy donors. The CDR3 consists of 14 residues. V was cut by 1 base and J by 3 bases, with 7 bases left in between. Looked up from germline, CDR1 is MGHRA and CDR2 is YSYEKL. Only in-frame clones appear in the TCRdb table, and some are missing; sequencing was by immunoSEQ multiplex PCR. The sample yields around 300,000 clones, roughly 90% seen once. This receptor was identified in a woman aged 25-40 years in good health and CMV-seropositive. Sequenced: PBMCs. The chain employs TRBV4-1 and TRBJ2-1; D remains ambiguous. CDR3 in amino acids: CASSQAPVYNEQFF. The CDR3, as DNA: TGCGCCAGCAGCCAAGCCCCCGTCTACAATGAGCAGTTCTTC.